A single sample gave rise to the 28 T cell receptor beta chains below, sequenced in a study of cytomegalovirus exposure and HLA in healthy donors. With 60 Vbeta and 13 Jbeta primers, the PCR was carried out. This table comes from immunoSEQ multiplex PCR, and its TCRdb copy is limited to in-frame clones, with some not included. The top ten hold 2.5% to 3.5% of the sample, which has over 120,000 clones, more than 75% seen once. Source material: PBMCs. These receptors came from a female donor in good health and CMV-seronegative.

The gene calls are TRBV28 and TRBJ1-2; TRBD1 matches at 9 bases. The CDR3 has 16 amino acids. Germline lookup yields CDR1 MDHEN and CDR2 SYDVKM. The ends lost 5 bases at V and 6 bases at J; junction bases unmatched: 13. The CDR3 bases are TGTGCCAGCAGTCCTCCGTTCCCGGGACAGGGCCATGGCTACACCTTC. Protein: CASSPPFPGQGHGYTF.

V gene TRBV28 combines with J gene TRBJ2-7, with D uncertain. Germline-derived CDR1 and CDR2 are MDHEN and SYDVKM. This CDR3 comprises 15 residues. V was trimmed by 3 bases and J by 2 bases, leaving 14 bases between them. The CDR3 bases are TGTGCCAGCAGTTTGCGTCAGGTGAATACCTACGAGCAGTACTTC. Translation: CASSLRQVNTYEQYF.

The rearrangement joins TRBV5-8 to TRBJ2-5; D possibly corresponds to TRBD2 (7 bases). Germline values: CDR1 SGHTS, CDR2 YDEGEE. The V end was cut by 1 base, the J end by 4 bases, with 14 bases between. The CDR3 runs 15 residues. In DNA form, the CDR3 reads TGTGCCAGCAGCTTGACCGGGGGGCGCGGAGAGACCCAGTACTTC. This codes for CASSLTGGRGETQYF. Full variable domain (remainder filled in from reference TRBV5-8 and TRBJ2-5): EAGVTQSPTHLIKTRGQQATLRCSPISGHTSVYWYQQALGLGLQFLLWYDEGEERNRGNFPPRFSGRQFPNYSSELNVNALELEDSALYLCASSLTGGRGETQYFGPGTRLLVL.

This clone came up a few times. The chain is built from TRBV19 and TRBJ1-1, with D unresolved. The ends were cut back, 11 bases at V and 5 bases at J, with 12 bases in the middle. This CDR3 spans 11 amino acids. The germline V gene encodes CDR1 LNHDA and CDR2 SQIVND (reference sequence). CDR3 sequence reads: CASGGETEAFF. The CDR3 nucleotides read TGTGCCTCCGGAGGAGAAACTGAAGCTTTCTTT.

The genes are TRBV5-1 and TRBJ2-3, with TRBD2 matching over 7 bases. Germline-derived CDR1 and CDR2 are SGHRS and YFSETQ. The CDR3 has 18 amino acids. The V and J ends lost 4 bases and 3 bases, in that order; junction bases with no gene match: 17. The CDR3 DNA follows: TGCGCCAGCAGCCCCAGTCGGTGGGCCAGGGAGGGGACAGATACGCAGTATTTT. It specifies CASSPSRWAREGTDTQYF.

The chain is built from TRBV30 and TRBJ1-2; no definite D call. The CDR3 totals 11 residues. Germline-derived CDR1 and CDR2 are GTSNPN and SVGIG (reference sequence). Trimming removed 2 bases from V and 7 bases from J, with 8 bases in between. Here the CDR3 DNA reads TGTGCCTGGAGTAGGGAGAGTGGCTACACCTTC. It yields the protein CAWSRESGYTF.

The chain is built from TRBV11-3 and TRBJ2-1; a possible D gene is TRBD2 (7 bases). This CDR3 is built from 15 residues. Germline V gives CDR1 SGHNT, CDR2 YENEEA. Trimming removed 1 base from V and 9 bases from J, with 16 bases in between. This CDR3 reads CASSLVEGGPGEQFF. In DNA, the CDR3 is TGTGCCAGCAGCTTAGTAGAGGGGGGGCCAGGTGAGCAGTTCTTC.

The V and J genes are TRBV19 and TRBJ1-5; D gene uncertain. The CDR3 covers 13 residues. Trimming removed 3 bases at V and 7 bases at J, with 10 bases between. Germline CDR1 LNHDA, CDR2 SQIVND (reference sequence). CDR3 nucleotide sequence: TGTGCCAGTAGTATGCAGACGGGGCAGCCCCAGCATTTT. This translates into CASSMQTGQPQHF.

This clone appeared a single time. The CDR3 nucleotides read TGTGCCAGCAGCTTAGGGAGGGGGCAGACTGAAGCTTTCTTT. This gives the protein CASSLGRGQTEAFF. The V and J genes are TRBV7-2 and TRBJ1-1; 7 nucleotides line up with TRBD1. The junction had 4 bases not matched to a gene; V was cut back by 1 base and J by 5 bases. The V gene's germline CDR1 is SGHTA and CDR2 FQGNSA. This CDR3 has 14 residues.

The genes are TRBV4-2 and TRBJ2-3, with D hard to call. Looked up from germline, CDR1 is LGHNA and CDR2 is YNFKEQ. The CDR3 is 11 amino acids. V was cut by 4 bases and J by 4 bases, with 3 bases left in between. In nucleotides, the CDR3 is TGTGCCAGCAGCCGAGCAGATACGCAGTATTTT. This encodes CASSRADTQYF.

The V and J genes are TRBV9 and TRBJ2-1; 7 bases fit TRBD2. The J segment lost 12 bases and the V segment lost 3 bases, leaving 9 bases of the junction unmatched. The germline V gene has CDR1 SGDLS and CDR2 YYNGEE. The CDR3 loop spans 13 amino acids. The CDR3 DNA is TGTGCCAGCAGCGCCGAGCGGGGTAGGGTGCAGTTCTTC. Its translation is CASSAERGRVQFF. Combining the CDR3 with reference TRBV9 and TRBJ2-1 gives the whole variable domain DSGVTQTPKHLITATGQRVTLRCSPRSGDLSVYWYQQSLDQGLQFLIQYYNGEERAKGNILERFSAQQFPDLHSELNLSSLELGDSALYFCASSAERGRVQFFGPGTRLTVL.

CDR3 bases: TGCGCCAGCAGCTTGGTGGCAGGGGCTAATTCACCCCTCCACTTT. It codes for CASSLVAGANSPLHF. V is TRBV5-1 and J is TRBJ1-6; D is perhaps TRBD1 (6 bases). Germline lookup yields CDR1 SGHRS and CDR2 YFSETQ. CDR3 length: 15 residues. V was cut by 0 bases and J by 6 bases, with 10 bases left in between.

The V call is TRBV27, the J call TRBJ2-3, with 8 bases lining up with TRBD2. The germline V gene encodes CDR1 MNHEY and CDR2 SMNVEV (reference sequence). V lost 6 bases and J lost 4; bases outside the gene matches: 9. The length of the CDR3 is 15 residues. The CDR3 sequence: CASRGGRMRSDTQYF. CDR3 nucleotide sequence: TGTGCCAGCAGGGGCGGGAGGATGAGGTCAGATACGCAGTATTTT.

The CDR3 here is CASSIIPTDTQYF. DNA of the CDR3: TGTGCCAGTAGTATCATCCCCACAGATACGCAGTATTTT. V usage is TRBV19 and J usage is TRBJ2-3; no firm D call. Per germline, CDR1 LNHDA and CDR2 SQIVND (reference sequence). This CDR3 is built from 13 residues. Between the trimmed V and J ends, which lost 3 bases and 2 bases, there was a span of 6 bases.

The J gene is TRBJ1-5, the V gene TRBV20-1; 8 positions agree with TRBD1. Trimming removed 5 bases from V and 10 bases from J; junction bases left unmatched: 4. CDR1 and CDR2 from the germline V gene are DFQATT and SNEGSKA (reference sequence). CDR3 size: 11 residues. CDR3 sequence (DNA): TGCAGTGCTTTTGGACAGGGACCCCAGCATTTT. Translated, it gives CSAFGQGPQHF.

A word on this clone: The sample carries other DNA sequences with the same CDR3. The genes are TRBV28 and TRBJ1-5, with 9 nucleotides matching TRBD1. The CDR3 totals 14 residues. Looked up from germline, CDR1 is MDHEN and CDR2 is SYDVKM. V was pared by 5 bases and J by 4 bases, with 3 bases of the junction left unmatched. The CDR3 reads CASSRDRVNQPQHF. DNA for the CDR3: TGTGCCAGCAGTAGGGACAGGGTAAATCAGCCCCAGCATTTT.

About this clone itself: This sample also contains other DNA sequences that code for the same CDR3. This CDR3 is CASSLGQGMNTEAFF. The CDR3 coding sequence is TGCGCCAGCAGCTTGGGACAGGGAATGAACACTGAAGCTTTCTTT. The gene calls are TRBV5-1 and TRBJ1-1; TRBD1 matches 7 bases. From germline, CDR1 is SGHRS and CDR2 YFSETQ. The V gene end was trimmed by 0 bases and the J gene end by 0 bases; junction bases not matched to a gene: 2. This CDR3 comprises 15 residues.

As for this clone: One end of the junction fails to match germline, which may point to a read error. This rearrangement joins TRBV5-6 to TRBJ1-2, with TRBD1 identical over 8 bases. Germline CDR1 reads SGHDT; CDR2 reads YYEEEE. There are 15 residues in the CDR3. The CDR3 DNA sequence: TGTGCCAGCAGCTTGTGGACAGGGCAGAGCTATGGCTACCCCTTC. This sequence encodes CASSLWTGQSYGYPF.

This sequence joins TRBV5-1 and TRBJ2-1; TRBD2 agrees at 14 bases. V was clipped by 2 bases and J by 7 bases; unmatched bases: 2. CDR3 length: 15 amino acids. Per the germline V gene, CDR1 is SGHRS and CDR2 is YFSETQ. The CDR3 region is CASSFGLAGGNEQFF. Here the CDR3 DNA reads TGCGCCAGCAGCTTTGGACTAGCGGGAGGAAATGAGCAGTTCTTC.

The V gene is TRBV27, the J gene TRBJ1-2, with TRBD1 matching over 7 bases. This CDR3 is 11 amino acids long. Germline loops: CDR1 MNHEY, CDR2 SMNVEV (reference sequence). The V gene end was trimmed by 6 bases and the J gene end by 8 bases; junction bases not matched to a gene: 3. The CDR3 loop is CASSLDRGYTF. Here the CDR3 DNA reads TGTGCCAGCAGCCTGGACAGGGGCTACACCTTC.

The CDR3 bases are TGTGCCAGCAGCCGTCTAGCGGGGTTCCACAATGAGCAGTTCTTC. Translated, it gives CASSRLAGFHNEQFF. The rearrangement uses TRBV6-5 and TRBJ2-1; the match to TRBD2 covers 9 bases. Germline lookup yields CDR1 MNHEY and CDR2 SVGAGI. The V gene end was trimmed by 6 bases and the J gene end by 5 bases; junction bases not matched to a gene: 8. The CDR3 runs 15 residues.

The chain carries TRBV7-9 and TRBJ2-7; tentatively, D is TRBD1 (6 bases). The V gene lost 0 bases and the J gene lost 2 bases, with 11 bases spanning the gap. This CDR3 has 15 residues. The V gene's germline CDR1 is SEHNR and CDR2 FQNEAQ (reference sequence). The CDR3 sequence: CASSLAEGHPYEQYF. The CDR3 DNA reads TGTGCCAGCAGCTTAGCCGAGGGACATCCCTACGAGCAGTACTTC.

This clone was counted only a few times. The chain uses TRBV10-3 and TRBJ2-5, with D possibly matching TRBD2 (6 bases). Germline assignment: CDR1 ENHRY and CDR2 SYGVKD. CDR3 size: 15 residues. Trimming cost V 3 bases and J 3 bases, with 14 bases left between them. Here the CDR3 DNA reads TGTGCCATCAGTGATAGCGGAGCCACAGAAGAGACCCAGTACTTC. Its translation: CAISDSGATEETQYF.

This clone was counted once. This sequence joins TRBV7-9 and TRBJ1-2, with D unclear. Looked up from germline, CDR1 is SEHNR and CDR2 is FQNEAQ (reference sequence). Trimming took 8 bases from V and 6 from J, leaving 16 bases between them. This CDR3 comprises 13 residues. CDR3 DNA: TGTGCCAGCGCCGAACCCCAGGCCAATGGCTACACCTTC. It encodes CASAEPQANGYTF.

The DNA for the CDR3 is TGTGCCAGCAGCAAATCCCCCGGGAGGGAGGGCAATGAGCAGTTCTTC. Translating gives CASSKSPGREGNEQFF. The chain links TRBV7-9 to TRBJ2-1; TRBD2 aligns across 8 bases. Germline V gives CDR1 SEHNR, CDR2 FQNEAQ (reference sequence). The CDR3 contains 16 residues. V lost 5 bases to trimming and J lost 6 bases; unmatched junction nucleotides: 12.

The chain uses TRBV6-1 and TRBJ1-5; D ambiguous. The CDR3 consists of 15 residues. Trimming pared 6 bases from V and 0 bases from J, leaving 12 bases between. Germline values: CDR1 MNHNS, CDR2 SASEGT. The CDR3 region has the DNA TGTGCCAGCAGGGTTTCCGGGAATAGCAATCAGCCCCAGCATTTT. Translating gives CASRVSGNSNQPQHF.

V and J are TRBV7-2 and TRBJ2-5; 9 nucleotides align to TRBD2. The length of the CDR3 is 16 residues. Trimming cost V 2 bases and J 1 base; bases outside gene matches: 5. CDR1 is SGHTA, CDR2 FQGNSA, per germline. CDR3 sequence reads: CASSLSAGGFQETQYF. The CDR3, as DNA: TGTGCCAGCAGCTTATCGGCGGGAGGGTTCCAAGAGACCCAGTACTTC.

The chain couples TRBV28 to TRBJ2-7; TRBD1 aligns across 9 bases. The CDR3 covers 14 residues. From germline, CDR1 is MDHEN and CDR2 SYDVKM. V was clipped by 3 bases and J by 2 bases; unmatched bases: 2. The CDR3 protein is CASSFWDRAYEQYF. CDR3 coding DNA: TGTGCCAGCAGTTTTTGGGACAGGGCCTACGAGCAGTACTTC.